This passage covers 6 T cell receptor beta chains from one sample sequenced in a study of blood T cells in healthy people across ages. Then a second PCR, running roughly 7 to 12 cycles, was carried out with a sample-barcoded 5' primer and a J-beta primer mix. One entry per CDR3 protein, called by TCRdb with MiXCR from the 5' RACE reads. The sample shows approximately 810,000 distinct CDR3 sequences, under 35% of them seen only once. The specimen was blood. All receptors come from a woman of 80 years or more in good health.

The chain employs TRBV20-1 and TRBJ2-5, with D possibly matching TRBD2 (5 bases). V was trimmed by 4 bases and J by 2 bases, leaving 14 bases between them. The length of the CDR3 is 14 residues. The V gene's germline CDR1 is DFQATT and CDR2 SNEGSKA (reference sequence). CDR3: CSATPLDRQETQYF. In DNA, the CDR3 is TGCAGTGCTACCCCACTAGATAGGCAAGAGACCCAGTACTTC.

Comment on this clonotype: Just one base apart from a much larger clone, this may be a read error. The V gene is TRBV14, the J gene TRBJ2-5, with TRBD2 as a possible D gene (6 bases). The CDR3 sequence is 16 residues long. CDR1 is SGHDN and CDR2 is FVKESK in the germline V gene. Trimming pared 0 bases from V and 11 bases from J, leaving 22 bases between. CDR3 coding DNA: TGTGCCAGCAGCCAAGATTGGAGACGGGGGATAGGTGAGCAGTACTTC. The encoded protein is CASSQDWRRGIGEQYF.

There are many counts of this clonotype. The CDR3 DNA is TGTGCCAGCAGTTTACGGGGACAGCTAATATCTAACTATGGCTACACCTTC. It specifies CASSLRGQLISNYGYTF. This chain links TRBV12-3 or TRBV12-4 with TRBJ1-2; 7 nucleotides line up with TRBD1. The CDR3 sequence is 17 residues long. V was clipped by 2 bases and J by 0 bases; unmatched bases: 9.

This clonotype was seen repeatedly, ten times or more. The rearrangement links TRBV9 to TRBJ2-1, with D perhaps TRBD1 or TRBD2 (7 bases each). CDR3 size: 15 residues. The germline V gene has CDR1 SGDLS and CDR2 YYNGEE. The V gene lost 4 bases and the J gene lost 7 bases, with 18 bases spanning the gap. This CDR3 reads CASSPRQGGRNEQFF. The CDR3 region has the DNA TGTGCCAGCAGCCCGCGACAGGGAGGGAGGAATGAGCAGTTCTTC.

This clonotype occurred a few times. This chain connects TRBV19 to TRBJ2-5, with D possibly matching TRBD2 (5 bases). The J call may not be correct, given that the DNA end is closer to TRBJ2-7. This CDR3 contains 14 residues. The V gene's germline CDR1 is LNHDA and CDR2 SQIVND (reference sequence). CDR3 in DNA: TGTGCCAGTAGGTTGGTCACGGGGAGCCACGAGCAGTACTTC. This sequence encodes CASRLVTGSHEQYF.

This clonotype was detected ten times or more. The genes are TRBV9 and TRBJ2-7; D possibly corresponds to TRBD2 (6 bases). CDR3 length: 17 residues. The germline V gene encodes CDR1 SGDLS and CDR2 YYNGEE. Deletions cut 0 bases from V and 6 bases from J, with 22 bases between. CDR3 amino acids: CASSVGSRGPYEGEQYF. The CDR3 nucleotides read TGTGCCAGCAGCGTAGGCTCGCGGGGCCCTTATGAAGGCGAGCAGTACTTC.